This paragraph reports one T cell receptor (beta chain). The CDR3 spans 14 residues. V was trimmed by 3 bases and J by 5 bases, leaving 14 bases between them. CDR1 is SGHRS and CDR2 is YFSETQ in the germline V gene. Profiling relied on immunoSEQ multiplex PCR, and the TCRdb table lists in-frame clones only, not all of them. Of 45,000 to 65,000 clones listed, 81% are singletons. The data derive from a study of blood T cell repertoires in COVID-19. Study information: PBMCs, B-cell-depleted T cells, or T cells were the source of the cDNA or gDNA that made up the material.

The TCR comes from a woman older than 75 with COVID-19, enrolled during active disease. The rearrangement uses TRBV5-1 and TRBJ1-1, with D possibly matching TRBD1 (5 bases). Sequenced sample: peripheral blood. The CDR3 spells CASSSGQGFTEAFF. In DNA form, the CDR3 reads TGCGCCAGCAGCTCGGGCCAGGGATTTACTGAAGCTTTCTTT.